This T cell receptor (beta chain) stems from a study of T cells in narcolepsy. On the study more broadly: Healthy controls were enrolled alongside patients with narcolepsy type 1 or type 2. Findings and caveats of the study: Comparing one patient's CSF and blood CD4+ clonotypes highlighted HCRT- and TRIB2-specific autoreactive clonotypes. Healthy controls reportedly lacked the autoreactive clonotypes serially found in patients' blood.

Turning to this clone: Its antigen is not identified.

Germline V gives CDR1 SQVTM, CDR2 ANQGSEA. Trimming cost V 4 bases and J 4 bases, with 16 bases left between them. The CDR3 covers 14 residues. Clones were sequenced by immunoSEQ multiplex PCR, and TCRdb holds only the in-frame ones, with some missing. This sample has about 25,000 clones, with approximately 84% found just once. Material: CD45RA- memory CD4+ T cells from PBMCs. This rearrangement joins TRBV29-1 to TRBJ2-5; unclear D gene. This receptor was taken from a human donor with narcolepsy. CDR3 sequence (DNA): TGCAGCGTTGGTTGGGTCTCCCAGGCAGAGACCCAGTACTTC. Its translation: CSVGWVSQAETQYF.